Listed here are 4 T cell receptor beta chains from one sample, sequenced in a study of T cell responses to AZD1222 COVID-19 vaccine. The assay was immunoSEQ multiplex PCR, and TCRdb's table has in-frame clones only and misses some. The table shows approximately 140,000 clones, with 75% to 95% occurring only once. Sequences were derived from peripheral blood, sampled 28 days after the second AZD1222 dose. Source of these receptors: an adult who received the AZD1222 COVID-19 vaccine.

The V gene is TRBV6-6, the J gene TRBJ1-5, with TRBD1 matching over 8 bases. Germline loops: CDR1 MNHNY, CDR2 SVGAGI (reference sequence). The CDR3 runs 16 residues. J gave up 1 base and V 5 bases, and 7 bases lay outside the gene matches. The CDR3 DNA reads TGTGCCAGCAGTCTTAGGACAGGGAACAGCAATCAGCCCCAGCATTTT. Protein: CASSLRTGNSNQPQHF.

V and J are TRBV7-9 and TRBJ2-7; 9 positions agree with TRBD1. CDR3 length: 15 amino acids. Germline V gene data show CDR1 as SEHNR and CDR2 as FQNEAQ (reference sequence). With 5 bases clipped from V and 3 bases from J, the junction kept 8 bases outside the gene matches. Here the CDR3 DNA reads TGTGCCAGCAGCCTCCTGGGGACAGGGCTCTACGAGCAGTACTTC. This encodes CASSLLGTGLYEQYF.

This chain links TRBV20-1 with TRBJ2-3; either TRBD1 or TRBD2 may supply D (5 bases each). Looked up from germline, CDR1 is DFQATT and CDR2 is SNEGSKA (reference sequence). The CDR3 runs to 16 residues. V was shortened by 3 bases and J by 2 bases, with 18 bases between the two germline ends. CDR3: CSASGTHTSYTDTQYF. CDR3 DNA sequence: TGCAGTGCTAGTGGGACCCACACGAGTTACACAGATACGCAGTATTTT.

This clone was detected once. V usage is TRBV14 and J usage is TRBJ1-4, with D possibly being TRBD1 (6 bases). The CDR3 consists of 15 residues. The V end lost 0 bases, the J end lost 10 bases, and 15 bases lay between the germline ends. Germline assignment: CDR1 SGHDN and CDR2 FVKESK. The CDR3, as DNA: TGTGCCAGCAGCCAAGAAGGGACAAAGTCGGGAAAACTGTTTTTT. Translating it yields CASSQEGTKSGKLFF.